This T cell receptor (beta chain) was observed in a study of T-cell reconstitution after alpha-beta-depleted transplantation in children. The TCRbeta library was prepared with unique molecular identifiers. TCRdb redid the calling of the PCR reads with MiXCR, one entry per CDR3 protein. Of about 360,000 distinct CDR3 sequences in the sample, about an eighth were seen once. Germline assignment: CDR1 GTSNPN and CDR2 SVGIG (reference sequence). Trimming shortened V by 4 bases and J by 3 bases, and 12 bases separated the two germline ends. This CDR3 contains 13 residues. Sequenced here: PBMCs, sampled from the stem cell graft. The rearrangement uses TRBV30 and TRBJ1-2; weak D call: TRBD1 (6 bases). The source of this sequence is a human donor who donated a stem cell graft to a child with Fanconi anemia. The CDR3 sequence: CAWIGGSDYGYTF. CDR3 coding DNA: TGTGCCTGGATAGGGGGGAGCGACTATGGCTACACCTTC.